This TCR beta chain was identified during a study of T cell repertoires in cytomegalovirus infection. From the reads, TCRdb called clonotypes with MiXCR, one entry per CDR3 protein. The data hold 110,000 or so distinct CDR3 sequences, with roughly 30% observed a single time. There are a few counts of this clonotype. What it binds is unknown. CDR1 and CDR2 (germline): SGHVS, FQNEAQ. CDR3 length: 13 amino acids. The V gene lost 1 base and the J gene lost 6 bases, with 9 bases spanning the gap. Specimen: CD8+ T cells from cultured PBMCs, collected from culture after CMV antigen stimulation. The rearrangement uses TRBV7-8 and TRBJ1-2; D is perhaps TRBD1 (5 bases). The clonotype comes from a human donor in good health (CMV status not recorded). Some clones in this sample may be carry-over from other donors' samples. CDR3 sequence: CASSLGGTDGYTF. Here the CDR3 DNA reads TGTGCCAGCAGCTTAGGGGGGACGGATGGCTACACCTTC.